This T cell receptor beta chain was identified in a study of cytomegalovirus exposure and HLA in healthy donors (dated by TCRdb to about 2017). Turning to the overall study: According to an earlier analysis of around 600 of the donors, about 179 million T cells yielded 117 million unique TCR beta sequences and about 300 Gb of sequence data. An early release covering 550 to 700 HLA-typed donors comprised about 300 gigabases of sequencing data and tens of millions of unique TCR sequences. Of the approximately 400 genotyped donors, about 80% fell in the genetic ancestry cluster associated with self-reported Caucasian donors. The study aimed to test whether signatures of past pathogen exposure could be identified by cataloging public T cell receptors. Using immunosequencing, the study profiled T cell repertoires from 666 subjects and related those repertoires to cytomegalovirus serostatus. A separate validation cohort of more than 100 different subjects was used in addition to the approximately 640-subject first cohort. To predict cytomegalovirus infection status, the study combined high-throughput TCR immunosequencing, statistical association of individual TCRs with disease status, and machine learning. A later analysis re-examined previously published TCR beta repertoires from 500 to 700 donors and added high-resolution HLA genotyping to investigate patterns of TCR occurrence. Rather than using new phenotypic data, the later analysis identified candidate immune exposures from TCR beta sequences and from how often those sequences occurred across donors. An earlier analysis of approximately 500 of the donors applied high-throughput TCR beta sequencing to assess whether each TCR beta V gene segment acted as functional or pseudogenic. Donor age, sex, ethnicity and CMV serostatus were collected together with the repertoire data. Genome-wide SNP genotypes for about three fifths of the roughly 670 donors were used in a later genetic analysis, which treated that subset as a discovery cohort. Every discovery cohort repertoire had been produced on one sequencing platform. HLA typing covered class I and class II loci at four-digit resolution. Typing coverage varied by locus: about 620-640 donors for A, B, C, DRB1 and DQB1; roughly 560 for DQA1; about 600 for DPA1; approximately 490 for DPB1. Because of strong linkage in the cohort, five DR-DQ haplotypes were treated as single units for association and clustering. Across 300 to 500 genotyped donors of the cohort, an average of approximately 220,000 unique TCR beta nucleotide sequences per donor were sequenced, and about a sixth of those sequences were non-productive.

For CDR1 and CDR2, the germline V gene lists SGHDT and YYEEEE. CDR3 length: 13 amino acids, cysteine to phenylalanine. The sequence is cut down to CDR3 DNA, 39 bases in frame from base 1. Preparation of the library involved the immunoSEQ multiplex PCR assay. A mixture of 60 forward primers for TCR Vbeta segments and 13 reverse primers for TCR Jbeta segments was used in the multiplex PCR. Amplification of the CDR3 region of rearranged TCR beta genes was performed with a multiplex PCR assay on genomic DNA. On the Illumina HiSeq System, the amplified TCR beta libraries were sequenced as 87-base-pair reads. Per the authors' processing: A later analysis tallied 80 million to 95 million unique TCR beta chains across the 600 to 700 repertoires, and around 9.9 million of those chains were shared by two or more donors. A nearest-neighbor algorithm error-corrected the raw reads and collapsed the reads into unique sequences, merging closely related sequences to remove PCR and sequencing errors. Alignment of CDR3 sequences to IMGT reference sequences was used to assign V, D and J gene segments. Each retained sequence needed at least a six-nucleotide match to both a V gene segment and a J gene segment. Rearrangements were called productive when the CDR3 lacked stop codons and stayed in frame with V and J; all others were non-productive. Following IMGT convention, CDR3 was defined as the stretch from the second conserved V-encoded cysteine to the conserved J-encoded phenylalanine. The earlier analysis of some 600 of the donors excluded sequences that lacked an unambiguous match to a single V gene segment. An earlier analysis of several hundred of the donors called V segments functional above 56.7% productive rearrangements and segregating when the between-donor standard deviation exceeded 5%. To diagnose cytomegalovirus status from the catalog of TCR beta chain sequences, a statistical classification framework was built. V and J gene assignment, in a later analysis, came from comparing TCR nucleotide sequences with IMGT/GENE-DB human TR gene sequences. In a later analysis, CDR3 sequences and most-parsimonious VDJ recombination scenarios were assigned using the TCRdist pipeline. In a later analysis, every TCR beta chain was defined by the combination of its CDR3 amino acid sequence and its V-gene family, and reads without a unique V-gene family were dropped. In a later analysis, 450 to 600 highly shared, low-generation-probability nucleotide sequences were removed to address suspected cross-contamination and a sequencing artifact. For each public chain, a later analysis derived a clonal expansion index from normalized ranks of inferred template counts within each repertoire. In a later analysis, generation probabilities were computed with a VDJ recombination model fitted to out-of-frame rearrangements, and the resulting probabilities were checked against IGoR. A later analysis scored TCR-TCR, TCR-HLA and TCR-CMV co-occurrence with hypergeometric tests, applying a repertoire-size bias correction to TCR pairs. To estimate false discovery rates, a later analysis permuted the HLA or CMV assignments 20 times. A later analysis grouped co-occurring TCRs with DBSCAN, adding TCRdist sequence similarity when clustering within HLA-allele-positive subsets. For co-occurrence clustering, repertoires with fewer than 30,000 or more than 120,000 public chains were excluded, along with roughly five repertoires with anomalous nucleotide sharing. The clones in this table, taken by TCRdb from immuneACCESS, are in-frame only. Not every clone is retained; where verified, under half of the shortfall comes from an unresolved V gene, and the cause of the rest is unknown. V and J calls and clone size come straight from that table; D and trimming were deduced from the DNA. The sample yields over 65,000 clones; approximately 77% were counted once. The ten most abundant clones make up about 7.4% of the sample.

Comment on this clone: What antigen it recognizes has not been identified. No base qualities exist here, and no much larger clone lies one base off it.

The cohort comprised under 700 healthy bone marrow donors. At the time of sampling, all cohort members were nominally healthy, though unrecorded immune exposures were likely present. The donor tested CMV seropositive, placing the donor among the 289 seropositive members of the cohort. Every donor gave a peripheral blood sample, and the peripheral blood mononuclear cells from that sample were used for TCR beta sequencing. Genomic DNA extraction from the blood cell samples was performed with the Qiagen DNeasy Blood Extraction Kit. The study at large found these results: According to a later analysis, most CMV-associated TCR beta chains appeared to be HLA-restricted, and the HLA associations seemed to be driven largely by CMV exposure. Because the 87-base-pair reads could not distinguish some IMGT-functional V segments, including TRBV6-2 and TRBV6-3, those segments were excluded. The study gave a list of over 150 TCR beta chains associated with cytomegalovirus. Across donors, most TCR sequences were observed very rarely, whereas some public TCRs were present in many individuals. CMV serostatus was the only immune exposure information available for the cohort. Sequencing depth was assumed to be roughly uniform across donors in the presence/absence analyses, though that assumption may not hold. A further reported finding was that TCR beta sequences accurately predicted the HLA-A and HLA-B alleles for most subjects in the first cohort. At a false discovery rate of 0.05, a later analysis linked roughly 17,000 TCR beta sequences to specific HLA alleles. A later genetic analysis associated a missense DCLRE1C variant with V-gene and J-gene trimming of TCR beta chains, and an independent cohort replicated the association. The earlier analysis of approximately 540 of the donors excluded roughly 17 rarely observed V segments, including chromosome 9 orphons, because counts were too low. Linkage disequilibrium might explain the correlated functional status among segregating V segments, but an unknown experimental factor could not be ruled out. HLA typing was unavailable for some donors at each locus, so association tests used only the typed subset. The sequencing pipeline was judged likely to have produced a cluster of highly shared sequence variants as a technical artifact. In vitro tests confirmed that a few of the cytomegalovirus-associated TCR beta chains recognize cytomegalovirus antigens. Cytomegalovirus status was reported to be diagnosed by the classifier with high specificity and sensitivity in both the original and validation cohorts. According to the authors, the approach could potentially be generalized to other disease states and immunological phenotypes. According to a later analysis, TCR association rates differed among HLA loci, with DRB1 alleles showing the most associated TCRs and HLA-C alleles showing the fewest. Broadly in line with IMGT annotations, most TCR beta V segments showed up in productive rearrangements about 87% or about 30% of the time in an earlier analysis of under 700 of the donors. A later analysis found that HLA-associated TCR beta chains were more clonally expanded and had lower generation probabilities than equally common non-associated chains. When HLA alleles, especially DR and DQ, strongly co-occurred, attributing TCR associations to individual alleles was difficult. In a later analysis, several top co-occurrence clusters were reported to appear linked to parvovirus B19, influenza, CMV and Epstein-Barr virus. According to a later genetic analysis, donors in an Asian-associated ancestry cluster had fewer N-insertions in productive TCRs than the approximately 710-donor mean. This cohort had only TCR beta chains sequenced, and the lack of alpha or paired-chain data limited which features could be detected.

This TCR was sampled from a young woman in good health and CMV-seropositive. The rearranged segments are TRBV5-6 and TRBJ2-5; no D gene can be assigned with confidence. The end of the DNA is better explained by TRBJ2-7, so the J call may be wrong. Sequencing was carried out using PBMCs. In nucleotide form, the sequence is TGTGCCAGCAGCTTGATCGGTTCCTACGAGCAGTACTTC. Its protein is CASSLIGSYEQYF.